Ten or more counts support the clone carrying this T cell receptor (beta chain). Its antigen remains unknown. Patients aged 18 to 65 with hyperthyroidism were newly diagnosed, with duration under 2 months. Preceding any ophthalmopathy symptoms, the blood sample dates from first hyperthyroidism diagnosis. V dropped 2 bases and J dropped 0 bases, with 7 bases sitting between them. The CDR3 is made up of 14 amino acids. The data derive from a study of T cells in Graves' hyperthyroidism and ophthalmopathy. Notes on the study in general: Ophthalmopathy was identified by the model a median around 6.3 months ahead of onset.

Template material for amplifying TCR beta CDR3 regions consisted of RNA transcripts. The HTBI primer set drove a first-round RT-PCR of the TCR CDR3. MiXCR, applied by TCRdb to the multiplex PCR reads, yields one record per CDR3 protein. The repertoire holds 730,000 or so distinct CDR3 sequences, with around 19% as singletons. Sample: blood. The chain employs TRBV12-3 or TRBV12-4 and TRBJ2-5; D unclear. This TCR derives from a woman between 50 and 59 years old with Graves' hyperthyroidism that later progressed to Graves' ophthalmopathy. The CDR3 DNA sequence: TGTGCCAGCAGTTTACTCCAGTACCAAGAGACCCAGTACTTC. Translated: CASSLLQYQETQYF.